The rows below give T cell receptor beta chains drawn from one sample of a study of blood T cells in healthy people across ages. TCRdb fed the 5' RACE reads into MiXCR, producing one record per CDR3 protein. The table includes around 780,000 distinct CDR3 sequences, around 25% detected once. This sample also appeared in a second study, on T cells of mothers and their children.

Sequencing was performed on blood. The source of these receptors is a boy between 10 and 17 years old in good health. Both conserved end residues are part of each CDR3. The D gene is left open where the match is weak. Rows give clone size only sometimes, using once, few, many, or a class for an expanded clone.

TRBV5-1,few,TRBJ2-5,NA,TGCGCCAGCAGCTGGGAGGGGGAAGAGACCCAGTACTTC,CASSWEGEETQYF
TRBV20-1,NA,TRBJ2-3,TRBD2,TGCAGTGCTAGAGACCCGGGACTAGCGGGGTCCACAGATACGCAGTATTTT,CSARDPGLAGSTDTQYF
TRBV29-1,NA,TRBJ2-2,NA,TGCAGCATTGGATCCTCCTACGGGGAGCTGTTTTTT,CSIGSSYGELFF
TRBV9,few,TRBJ2-7,NA,TGTGCCAGCAGCGCCTCGATGTTGGGGGAGCAGTACTTC,CASSASMLGEQYF
TRBV2,few,TRBJ1-5,TRBD1,TGTGCCAGCAGTCGCGACAGGGACAATCAGCCCCAGCATTTT,CASSRDRDNQPQHF
TRBV6-1,few,TRBJ2-5,NA,TGTGCCAGCTCGGACAGTCGACTAGGCCACATAGGGACCCAGTACTTC,CASSDSRLGHIGTQYF
TRBV7-2,few,TRBJ2-1,TRBD2,TGTGCCAGCAGCTTTGGACTAGCGTACAATGAGCAGTTCTTC,CASSFGLAYNEQFF
TRBV3-1,few,TRBJ2-5,TRBD1,TGTGCCAGCAGCCAAGGGACAGGGGTAAAGACCCAGTACTTC,CASSQGTGVKTQYF
TRBV20-1,many,TRBJ2-4,NA,TGCAGTGCTAGAGACAGGGGCATTCAGTACTTC,CSARDRGIQYF
TRBV7-6,few,TRBJ2-6,NA,TGTGCCAGCAGCTCACGGACAGACTCTGGGGCCAACGTCCTGACTTTC,CASSSRTDSGANVLTF
TRBV7-3,few,TRBJ2-6,NA,TGTGCCAGCAGCGCCGGTGGTGGGTCCTCTGGGGCCAACGTCCTGACTTTC,CASSAGGGSSGANVLTF
TRBV15,NA,TRBJ1-2,TRBD1,TGTGCCACCAGCAGAAGTATAGGACAGGTGGCTAACTATGGCTACACCTTC,CATSRSIGQVANYGYTF
TRBV29-1,NA,TRBJ1-1,NA,TGCAGCGTTGTATTCGACAGAATCATGAACACTGAAGCTTTCTTT,CSVVFDRIMNTEAFF
TRBV6-6,many,TRBJ2-2,NA,TGTGCCAGCAGTGGTCAGGGAATATCCGGGGAGCTGTTTTTT,CASSGQGISGELFF
TRBV7-3,few,TRBJ1-1,TRBD1,TGTGCCAGCAGCCCGGGACAGGGCGGAGAAGCTTTCTTT,CASSPGQGGEAFF
TRBV19,NA,TRBJ2-1,NA,TGTGCCTCCAGGCCGAGGGGCGCGGGGAATGAGCAGTTCTTC,CASRPRGAGNEQFF
TRBV7-6,few,TRBJ2-5,NA,TGTGCCAGCAGCTCAGGGTTATTTGGTTTGACCCAGTACTTC,CASSSGLFGLTQYF
TRBV7-2,NA,TRBJ2-4,NA,TGTGCCAGCACCCCTGGACTCGGGTCTAGCAAAAACATTCAGTACTTC,CASTPGLGSSKNIQYF
TRBV2,NA,TRBJ2-7,NA,TGTGCCAGCAGTGAAGCATCGGACATCGCCTACGAGCAGTACTTC,CASSEASDIAYEQYF
TRBV5-4,few,TRBJ2-5,NA,TGTGCCAGCAGCTTGGCCCGGAGGCAGGAAGAGACCCAGTACTTC,CASSLARRQEETQYF
TRBV12-3/TRBV12-4,few,TRBJ2-6,NA,TGTGCCAGCACCAAGACGACTACGGGCCCGGAGGCCAACGTCCTGACTTTC,CASTKTTTGPEANVLTF
TRBV7-2,NA,TRBJ2-7,TRBD1,TGTGCCAGCAGCACGCAACTAGGGCGGACAGGGGATAACGAGCAGTACTTC,CASSTQLGRTGDNEQYF
TRBV2,NA,TRBJ1-2,NA,TGTGCCAGCAGAGAGGAGGCGAAAGGCTACACCTTC,CASREEAKGYTF
TRBV11-3,NA,TRBJ2-1,TRBD2,TGTGCCAGCAGCTTAAGAGCGGGGGACAATGAGCAGTTCTTC,CASSLRAGDNEQFF
TRBV7-6,NA,TRBJ2-5,NA,TGTGCCAGCAGCTTCTTGAACCAAGAGACCCAGTACTTC,CASSFLNQETQYF
TRBV20-1,NA,TRBJ2-2,NA,TGCAGTGCAGCTAGCAGAAACACCGGGGAGCTGTTTTTT,CSAASRNTGELFF
TRBV29-1,NA,TRBJ2-7,TRBD2,TGCAGCGCTGGGACTAGCGGAGAGCCGCAGTACTTC,CSAGTSGEPQYF
TRBV25-1,few,TRBJ2-3,TRBD2,TGTGCCAGCAGTGAAGGACTAGCGGGGAGGACAGATACGCAGTATTTT,CASSEGLAGRTDTQYF